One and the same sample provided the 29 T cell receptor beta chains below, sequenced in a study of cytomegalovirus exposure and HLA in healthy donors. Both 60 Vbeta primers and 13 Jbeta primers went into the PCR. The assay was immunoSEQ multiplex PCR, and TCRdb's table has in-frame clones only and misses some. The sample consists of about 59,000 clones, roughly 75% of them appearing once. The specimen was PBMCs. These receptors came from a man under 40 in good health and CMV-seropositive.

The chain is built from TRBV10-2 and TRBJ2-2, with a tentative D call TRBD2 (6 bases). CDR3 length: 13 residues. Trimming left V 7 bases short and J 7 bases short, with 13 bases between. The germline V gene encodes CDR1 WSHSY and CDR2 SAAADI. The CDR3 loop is CASITGEVGELFF. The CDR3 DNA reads TGCGCCAGCATCACGGGGGAGGTCGGGGAGCTGTTTTTT.

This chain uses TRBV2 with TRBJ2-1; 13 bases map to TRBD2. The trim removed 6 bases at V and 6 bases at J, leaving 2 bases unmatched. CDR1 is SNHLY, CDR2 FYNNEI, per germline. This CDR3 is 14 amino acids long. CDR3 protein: CASRTSGGPNEQFF. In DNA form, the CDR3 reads TGTGCCAGCAGGACTAGCGGGGGGCCCAATGAGCAGTTCTTC.

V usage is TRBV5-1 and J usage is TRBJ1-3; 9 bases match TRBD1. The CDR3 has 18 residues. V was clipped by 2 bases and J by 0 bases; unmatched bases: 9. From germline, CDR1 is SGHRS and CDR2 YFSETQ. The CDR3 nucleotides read TGCGCCAGCAGCTTAGGGGGGACAGGGAGTCTCTCTGGAAACACCATATATTTT. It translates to CASSLGGTGSLSGNTIYF. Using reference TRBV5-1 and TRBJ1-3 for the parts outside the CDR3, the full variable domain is KAGVTQTPRYLIKTRGQQVTLSCSPISGHRSVSWYQQTPGQGLQFLFEYFSETQRNKGNFPGRFSGRQFSNSRSEMNVSTLELGDSALYLCASSLGGTGSLSGNTIYFGEGSWLTVV.

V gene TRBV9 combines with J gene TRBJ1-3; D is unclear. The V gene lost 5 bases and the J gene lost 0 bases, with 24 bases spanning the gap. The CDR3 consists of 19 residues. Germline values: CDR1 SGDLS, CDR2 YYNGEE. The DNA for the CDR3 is TGTGCCAGCAGTGGGGAGGGTAGGGTTGAGCTCAGCTCTGGAAACACCATATATTTT. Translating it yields CASSGEGRVELSSGNTIYF.

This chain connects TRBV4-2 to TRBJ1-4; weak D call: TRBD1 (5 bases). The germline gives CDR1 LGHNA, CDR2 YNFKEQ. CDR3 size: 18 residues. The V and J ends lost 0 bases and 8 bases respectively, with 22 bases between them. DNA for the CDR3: TGTGCCAGCAGCCAAGATTCCCCCGATCGGTCAGGGTTCGAAAAACTGTTTTTT. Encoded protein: CASSQDSPDRSGFEKLFF.

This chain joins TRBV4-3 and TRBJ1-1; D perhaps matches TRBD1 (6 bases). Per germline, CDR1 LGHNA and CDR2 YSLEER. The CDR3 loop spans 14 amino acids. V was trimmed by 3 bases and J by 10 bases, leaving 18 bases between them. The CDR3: CASSQGGIGGLAFF. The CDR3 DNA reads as TGCGCCAGCAGCCAGGGGGGGATAGGGGGGTTAGCTTTCTTT.

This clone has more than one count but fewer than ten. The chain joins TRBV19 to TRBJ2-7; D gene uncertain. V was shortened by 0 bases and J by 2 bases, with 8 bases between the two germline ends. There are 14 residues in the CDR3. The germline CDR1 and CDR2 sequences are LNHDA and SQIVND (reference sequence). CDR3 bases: TGTGCCAGTAGTATAGATCTATCCACCTACGAGCAGTACTTC. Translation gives CASSIDLSTYEQYF. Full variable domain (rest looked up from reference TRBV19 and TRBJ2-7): DGGITQSPKYLFRKEGQNVTLSCEQNLNHDAMYWYRQDPGQGLRLIYYSQIVNDFQKGDIAEGYSVSREKKESFPLTVTSAQKNPTAFYLCASSIDLSTYEQYFGPGTRLTVT.

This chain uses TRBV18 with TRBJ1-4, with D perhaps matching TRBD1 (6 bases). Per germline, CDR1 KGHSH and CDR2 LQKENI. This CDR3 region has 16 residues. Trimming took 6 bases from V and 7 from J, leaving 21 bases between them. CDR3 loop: CASSGTPVIVREKLFF. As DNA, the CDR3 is TGTGCCAGCTCTGGGACACCCGTCATTGTACGTGAAAAACTGTTTTTT.

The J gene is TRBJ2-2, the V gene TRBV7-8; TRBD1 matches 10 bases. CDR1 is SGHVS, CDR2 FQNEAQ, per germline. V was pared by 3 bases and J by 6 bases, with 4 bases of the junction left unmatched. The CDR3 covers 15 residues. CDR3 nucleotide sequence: TGTGCCAGCAGCTTGGGGGGACAGGGGTCCGGGGAGCTGTTTTTT. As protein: CASSLGGQGSGELFF.

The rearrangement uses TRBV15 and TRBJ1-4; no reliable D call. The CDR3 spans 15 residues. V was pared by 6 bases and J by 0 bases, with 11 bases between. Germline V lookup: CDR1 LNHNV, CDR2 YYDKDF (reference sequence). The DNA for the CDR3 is TGTGCCACCAGTGGTGAGGTTACAACTAATGAAAAACTGTTTTTT. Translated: CATSGEVTTNEKLFF.

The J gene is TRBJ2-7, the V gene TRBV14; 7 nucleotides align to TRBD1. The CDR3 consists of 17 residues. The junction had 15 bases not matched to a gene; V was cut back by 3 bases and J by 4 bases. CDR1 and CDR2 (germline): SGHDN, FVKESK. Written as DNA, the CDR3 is TGTGCCAGCAGCCAGGTCAGTCTCAGGACAGGACGATACGAGCAGTACTTC. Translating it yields CASSQVSLRTGRYEQYF.

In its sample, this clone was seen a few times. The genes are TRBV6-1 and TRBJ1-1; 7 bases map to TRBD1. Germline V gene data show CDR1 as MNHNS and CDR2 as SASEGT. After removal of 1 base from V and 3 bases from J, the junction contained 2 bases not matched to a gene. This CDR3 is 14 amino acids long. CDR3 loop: CASSEDRGDTEAFF. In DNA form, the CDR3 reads TGTGCCAGCAGTGAAGACAGGGGAGACACTGAAGCTTTCTTT.

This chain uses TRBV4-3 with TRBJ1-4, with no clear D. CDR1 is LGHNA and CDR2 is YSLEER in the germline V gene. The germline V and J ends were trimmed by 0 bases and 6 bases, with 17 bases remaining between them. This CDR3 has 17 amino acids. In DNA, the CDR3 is TGCGCCAGCAGCCAAGATCTTAGGAGAAGAGGCGATGAAAAACTGTTTTTT. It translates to CASSQDLRRRGDEKLFF.

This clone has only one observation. This CDR3 is CSVAGVVTGAFF. CDR3 nucleotides: TGCAGCGTTGCGGGGGTCGTCACTGGGGCTTTCTTT. The rearrangement joins TRBV29-1 to TRBJ1-1; tentatively, D is TRBD1 (5 bases). The CDR3 sequence is 12 residues long. Germline V lookup: CDR1 SQVTM, CDR2 ANQGSEA. Trimming cost V 4 bases and J 11 bases, with 17 bases left between them.

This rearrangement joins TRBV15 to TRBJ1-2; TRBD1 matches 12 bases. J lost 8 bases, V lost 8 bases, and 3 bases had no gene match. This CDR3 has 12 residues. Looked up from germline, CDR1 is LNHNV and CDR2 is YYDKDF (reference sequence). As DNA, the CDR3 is TGTGCCACCGGGACAGGGGGCCGGGGCTACACCTTC. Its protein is CATGTGGRGYTF.

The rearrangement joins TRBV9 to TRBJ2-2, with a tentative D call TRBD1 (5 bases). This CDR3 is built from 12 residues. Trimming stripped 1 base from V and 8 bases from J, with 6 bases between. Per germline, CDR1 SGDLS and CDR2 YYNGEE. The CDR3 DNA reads TGTGCCAGCAGCGTACGACAGGGGGAGCTGTTTTTT. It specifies CASSVRQGELFF.

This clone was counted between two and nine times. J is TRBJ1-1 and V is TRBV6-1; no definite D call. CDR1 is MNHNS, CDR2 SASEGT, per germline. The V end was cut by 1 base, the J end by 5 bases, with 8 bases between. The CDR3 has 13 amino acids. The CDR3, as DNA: TGTGCCAGCAGTGAAGGTTTGACAACTGAAGCTTTCTTT. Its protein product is CASSEGLTTEAFF.

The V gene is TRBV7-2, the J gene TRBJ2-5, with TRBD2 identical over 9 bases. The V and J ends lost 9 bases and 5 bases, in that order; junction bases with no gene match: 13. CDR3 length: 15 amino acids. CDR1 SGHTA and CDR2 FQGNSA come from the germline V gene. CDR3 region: CASKAGGNIAETQYF. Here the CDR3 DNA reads TGTGCCAGTAAAGCGGGGGGTAATATAGCGGAGACCCAGTACTTC.

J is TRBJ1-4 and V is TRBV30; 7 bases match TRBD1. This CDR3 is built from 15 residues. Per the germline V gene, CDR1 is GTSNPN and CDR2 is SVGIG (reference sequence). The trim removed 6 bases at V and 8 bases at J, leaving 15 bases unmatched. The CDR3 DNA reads TGTGCCTGCCCTCACTACAGGGGTTCGCAAGAAAAACTGTTTTTT. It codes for CACPHYRGSQEKLFF.

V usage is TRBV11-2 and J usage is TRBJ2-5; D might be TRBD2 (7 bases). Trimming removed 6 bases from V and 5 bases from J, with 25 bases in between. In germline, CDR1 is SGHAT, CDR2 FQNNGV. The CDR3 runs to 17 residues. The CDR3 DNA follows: TGTGCCAGCAGGCTGGTCGGGCGGGGGCGCTTGATGGAGACCCAGTACTTC. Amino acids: CASRLVGRGRLMETQYF.

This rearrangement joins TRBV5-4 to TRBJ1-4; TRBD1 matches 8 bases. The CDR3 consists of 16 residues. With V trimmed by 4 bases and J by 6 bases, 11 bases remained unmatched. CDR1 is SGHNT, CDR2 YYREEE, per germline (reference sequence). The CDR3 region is CASSNDPGQAYEKLFF. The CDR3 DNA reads TGTGCCAGCAGCAATGACCCGGGACAGGCGTATGAAAAACTGTTTTTT.

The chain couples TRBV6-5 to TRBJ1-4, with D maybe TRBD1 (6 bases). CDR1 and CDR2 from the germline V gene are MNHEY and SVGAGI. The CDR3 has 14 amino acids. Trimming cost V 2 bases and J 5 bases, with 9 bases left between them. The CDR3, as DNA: TGTGCCAGCAGTTACGGCAGGGGCAATGAAAAACTGTTTTTT. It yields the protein CASSYGRGNEKLFF.

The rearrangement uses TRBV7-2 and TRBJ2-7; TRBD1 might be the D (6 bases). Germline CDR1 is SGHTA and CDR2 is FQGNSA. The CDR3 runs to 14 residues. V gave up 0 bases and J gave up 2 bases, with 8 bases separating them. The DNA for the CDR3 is TGTGCCAGCAGCTTAGCCCGGACAGCCTACGAGCAGTACTTC. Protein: CASSLARTAYEQYF.

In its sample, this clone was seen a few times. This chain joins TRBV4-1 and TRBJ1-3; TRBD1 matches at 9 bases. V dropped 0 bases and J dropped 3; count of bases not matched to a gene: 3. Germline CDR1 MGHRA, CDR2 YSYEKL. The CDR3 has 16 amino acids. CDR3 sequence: CASSQEHRGHGNTIYF. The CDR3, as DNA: TGCGCCAGCAGCCAAGAGCACAGGGGGCATGGAAACACCATATATTTT.

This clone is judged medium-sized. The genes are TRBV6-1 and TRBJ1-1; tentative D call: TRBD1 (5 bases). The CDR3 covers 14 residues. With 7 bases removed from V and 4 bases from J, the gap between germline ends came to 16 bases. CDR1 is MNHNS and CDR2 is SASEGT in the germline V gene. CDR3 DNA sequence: TGTGCCAGCACCGCCGGGGGTGGAGGCACTGAAGCTTTCTTT. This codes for CASTAGGGGTEAFF.

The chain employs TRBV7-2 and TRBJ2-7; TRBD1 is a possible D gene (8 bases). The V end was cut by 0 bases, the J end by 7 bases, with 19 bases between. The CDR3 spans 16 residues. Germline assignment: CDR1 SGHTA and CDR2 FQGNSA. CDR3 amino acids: CASSLAGGGQAGEQYF. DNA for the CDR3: TGTGCCAGCAGCTTAGCCGGCGGGGGACAGGCGGGGGAGCAGTACTTC.

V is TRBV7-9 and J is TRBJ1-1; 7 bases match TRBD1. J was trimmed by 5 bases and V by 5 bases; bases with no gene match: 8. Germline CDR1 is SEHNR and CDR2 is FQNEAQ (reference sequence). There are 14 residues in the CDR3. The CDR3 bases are TGTGCCAGCAGCCCAGGGGGGCTATGGACTGAAGCTTTCTTT. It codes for CASSPGGLWTEAFF.

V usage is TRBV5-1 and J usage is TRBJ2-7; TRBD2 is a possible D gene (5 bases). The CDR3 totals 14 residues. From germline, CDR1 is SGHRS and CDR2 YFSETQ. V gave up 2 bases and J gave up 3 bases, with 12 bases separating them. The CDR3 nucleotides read TGCGCCAGCAGCTTCCAGAAAGAGGGCTACGAGCAGTACTTC. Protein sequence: CASSFQKEGYEQYF.

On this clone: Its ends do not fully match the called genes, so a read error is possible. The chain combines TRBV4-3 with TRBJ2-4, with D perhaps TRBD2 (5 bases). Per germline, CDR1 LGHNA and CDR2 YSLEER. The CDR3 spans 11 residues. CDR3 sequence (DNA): TGCGCCAGCAGCCAAGATGGCAGGACTCACTTC. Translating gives CASSQDGRTHF.